This T cell receptor beta chain was documented in a study of T-cell reconstitution after alpha-beta-depleted transplantation in children (TCRdb year 2016). About the investigation overall: T-cell immune reconstitution after TCRalphabeta/CD19-depleted allogeneic hematopoietic cell transplantation in children was quantitatively tracked in the study by means of TCR repertoire profiling.

To note about this clonotype: This clone's antigen is unknown. No per-base quality is available; no much larger clone lies one base away.

Library prep was done by PCR. The run used an Illumina HiSeq 2500. To normalize quantification of the TCRbeta repertoire, the TCR libraries were built with molecular barcoding that relied on unique molecular identifiers. The public reads were run again by TCRdb, first through fastp at Q25 and then through MiXCR, and only productive beta chains were kept. Every entry covers one CDR3 protein and lists the most common genes and DNA from its rows. This sample gives around 680,000 distinct CDR3 sequences in total; roughly 15% of them show up just once. Together, the top ten hold 0.85% to 1.3% of the sample. V trim: 4 bases; J trim: 4 bases; unmatched bases: 6. CDR1 is given as SQVTM and CDR2 as ANQGSEA, both from the germline V gene. There are 14 amino acids in the CDR3, from cysteine to phenylalanine inclusive. Only CDR3 DNA is held: 42 bases, read in frame from base 1.

The chain was built from TRBV29-1 and TRBJ1-5; 8 of the junction bases match TRBD1. The starting material was PBMCs from the stem cell graft donor, obtained from the stem cell graft. This receptor was taken from a human donor who donated a stem cell graft to a child with acute myeloid leukemia. The DNA sequence is TGCAGCGTTGCCCAGGGGGCAGTAAATCAGCCCCAGCATTTT. Its protein reads: CSVAQGAVNQPQHF.